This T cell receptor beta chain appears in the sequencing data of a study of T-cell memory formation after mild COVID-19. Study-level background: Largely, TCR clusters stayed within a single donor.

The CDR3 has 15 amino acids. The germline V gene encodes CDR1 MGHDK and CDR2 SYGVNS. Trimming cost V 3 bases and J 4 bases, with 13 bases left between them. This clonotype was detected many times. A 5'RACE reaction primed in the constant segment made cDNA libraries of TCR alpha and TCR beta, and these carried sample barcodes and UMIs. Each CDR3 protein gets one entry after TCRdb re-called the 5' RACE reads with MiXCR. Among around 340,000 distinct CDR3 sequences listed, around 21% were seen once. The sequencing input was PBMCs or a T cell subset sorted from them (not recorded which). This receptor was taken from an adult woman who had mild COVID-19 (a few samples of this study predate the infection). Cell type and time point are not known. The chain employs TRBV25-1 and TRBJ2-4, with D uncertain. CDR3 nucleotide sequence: TGTGCCAGCAGTGAGGGTTCGGTTTCGAAAAACATTCAGTACTTC. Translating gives CASSEGSVSKNIQYF.